This passage covers 27 T cell receptor beta chains from one sample sequenced in a study of T-cell reconstitution after alpha-beta-depleted transplantation in children. During its preparation, the TCRbeta library received unique molecular identifiers. TCRdb used MiXCR to reprocess the PCR reads, holding one entry per CDR3 protein. The sample yields about a million distinct CDR3 sequences, about 30% seen once. The input for sequencing was PBMCs, mostly from graft donor cells, taken 360 days after TCRalphabeta/CD19-depleted stem cell transplant. The receptors here all came from a boy in the first two years of life who had a stem cell transplant for SCID, so the T cells may come from the graft donor.

This chain links TRBV9 with TRBJ1-2, with D uncertain. The CDR3 consists of 13 residues. Germline CDR1 and CDR2: SGDLS and YYNGEE. The V gene lost 0 bases and the J gene lost 0 bases, with 3 bases spanning the gap. For the CDR3, the DNA is TGTGCCAGCAGCGTAGATGCTAACTATGGCTACACCTTC. It codes for CASSVDANYGYTF. The full variable domain, with the rest looked up from reference TRBV9 and TRBJ1-2, is DSGVTQTPKHLITATGQRVTLRCSPRSGDLSVYWYQQSLDQGLQFLIQYYNGEERAKGNILERFSAQQFPDLHSELNLSSLELGDSALYFCASSVDANYGYTFGSGTRLTVV.

This chain links TRBV20-1 with TRBJ1-2, with D unresolved. The CDR3 spans 14 residues. Trimming took off 1 base at V and 4 bases at J, with 13 bases between the two ends. CDR1 and CDR2 (germline): DFQATT, SNEGSKA (reference sequence). CDR3 in amino acids: CSARVASRGYGYTF. The CDR3 DNA reads as TGCAGTGCTAGAGTCGCATCCCGGGGCTATGGCTACACCTTC.

The chain couples TRBV27 to TRBJ2-1; D gene ambiguous. From germline, CDR1 is MNHEY and CDR2 SMNVEV (reference sequence). The CDR3 sequence is 15 residues long. The V end was cut by 5 bases, the J end by 8 bases, with 19 bases between. CDR3 sequence: CASSPPALYRDEQFF. The CDR3 DNA reads as TGTGCCAGCAGTCCCCCGGCCCTGTATCGGGATGAGCAGTTCTTC.

V and J are TRBV4-1 and TRBJ2-2; the match to TRBD2 covers 12 bases. V dropped 4 bases and J dropped 7; count of bases not matched to a gene: 4. Germline CDR1 reads MGHRA; CDR2 reads YSYEKL. The CDR3 has 15 amino acids. CDR3 in amino acids: CASSPLTSGGGELFF. The CDR3 region has the DNA TGCGCCAGCAGCCCCCTGACTAGCGGGGGCGGGGAGCTGTTTTTT.

In its sample, this clonotype was seen a few times. This chain uses TRBV5-1 with TRBJ1-2; no clear D gene. The germline gives CDR1 SGHRS, CDR2 YFSETQ. The germline V and J ends were trimmed by 0 bases and 4 bases, with 16 bases remaining between them. This CDR3 has 16 amino acids. In DNA form, the CDR3 reads TGCGCCAGCAGCTTGGACCTCGAGCGGTTAGGCTATGGCTACACCTTC. Its translation: CASSLDLERLGYGYTF.

This clonotype occurred once. V is TRBV7-7 and J is TRBJ2-5; D may be TRBD2 (6 bases). The CDR3 is 18 residues long. Trimming removed 1 base from V and 4 bases from J, with 22 bases in between. CDR1 SSHAT and CDR2 FNYEAQ come from the germline V gene (reference sequence). The CDR3 region has the DNA TGTGCCAGCAGCTTAGTTAAGCGGGTTTTTACCTTTCTAGAGACCCAGTACTTC. This translates into CASSLVKRVFTFLETQYF.

The chain uses TRBV15 and TRBJ2-7; D perhaps matches TRBD2 (6 bases). In germline, CDR1 is LNHNV, CDR2 YYDKDF (reference sequence). The CDR3 has 13 residues. V was shortened by 0 bases and J by 6 bases, with 9 bases between the two germline ends. This CDR3 reads CATSREEGGEQYF. For the CDR3, the DNA is TGTGCCACCAGCAGAGAAGAGGGAGGCGAGCAGTACTTC.

This clonotype has just a few counts. The chain links TRBV12-3 or TRBV12-4 to TRBJ2-1, with a weak D call TRBD1 (5 bases). The CDR3 loop spans 14 amino acids. V lost 6 bases and J lost 4, with 13 bases in between. The CDR3: CASSRHQGYNEQFF. CDR3 DNA: TGTGCCAGCAGCCGCCATCAGGGATACAATGAGCAGTTCTTC.

V usage is TRBV7-9 and J usage is TRBJ2-3; a possible D gene is TRBD1 (6 bases). The germline V and J ends were trimmed by 0 bases and 2 bases, with 12 bases remaining between them. CDR3 length: 16 residues. The germline gives CDR1 SEHNR, CDR2 FQNEAQ (reference sequence). CDR3 DNA: TGTGCCAGCAGCTTAGCGTATACAGGGATCACAGATACGCAGTATTTT. It encodes CASSLAYTGITDTQYF.

The chain carries TRBV6-1 and TRBJ2-5, with TRBD2 matching 10 bases. J lost 3 bases, V lost 6 bases, and 4 bases had no gene match. This CDR3 contains 14 residues. Germline CDR1 reads MNHNS; CDR2 reads SASEGT. CDR3 in amino acids: CASSPTSGEETQYF. The CDR3 DNA follows: TGTGCCAGCAGCCCTACTAGCGGGGAAGAGACCCAGTACTTC.

The rearrangement joins TRBV11-2 to TRBJ2-3; possibly TRBD1 for D (6 bases). Germline V gives CDR1 SGHAT, CDR2 FQNNGV. The length of the CDR3 is 18 residues. V lost 5 bases and J lost 7, with 28 bases in between. CDR3 in DNA: TGTGCCAGCAGCAGACCTCTATGGCAGGGGCCCCCAGGACATACGCAGTATTTT. Encoded protein: CASSRPLWQGPPGHTQYF. The whole variable domain, filled in from reference TRBV11-2 and TRBJ2-3, reads EAGVAQSPRYKIIEKRQSVAFWCNPISGHATLYWYQQILGQGPKLLIQFQNNGVVDDSQLPKDRFSAERLKGVDSTLKIQPAKLEDSAVYLCASSRPLWQGPPGHTQYFGPGTRLTVL.

This chain links TRBV29-1 with TRBJ2-2; D gene unclear. The CDR3 length is 12 residues. Trimming removed 5 bases from V and 5 bases from J, with 9 bases in between. Germline loops: CDR1 SQVTM, CDR2 ANQGSEA. The CDR3 reads CSVYDGTGELFF. The CDR3, as DNA: TGCAGCGTTTATGACGGTACCGGGGAGCTGTTTTTT.

The rearrangement joins TRBV4-3 to TRBJ1-5; D uncertain. CDR1 and CDR2 from the germline V gene are LGHNA and YSLEER. V was shortened by 1 base and J by 4 bases, with 8 bases between the two germline ends. This CDR3 region has 14 residues. The CDR3 reads CASSQGVRNQPQHF. CDR3 DNA sequence: TGCGCCAGCAGCCAAGGGGTCAGAAATCAGCCCCAGCATTTT.

There are a few counts of this clonotype. CDR3 nucleotides: TGTGCCAGCAGTCCGCGCGTGCTAGCGATGACAGATACGCAGTATTTT. Its translation: CASSPRVLAMTDTQYF. The J gene is TRBJ2-3, the V gene TRBV7-9, with D possibly being TRBD2 (6 bases). The CDR3 contains 16 residues. The germline V gene encodes CDR1 SEHNR and CDR2 FQNEAQ (reference sequence). V was shortened by 6 bases and J by 3 bases, with 19 bases between the two germline ends.

This clonotype was seen a few times. V and J are TRBV12-3 or TRBV12-4 and TRBJ2-7; D is perhaps TRBD1 (6 bases). This CDR3 is built from 14 residues. V was shortened by 6 bases and J by 5 bases, with 17 bases between the two germline ends. The CDR3 nucleotides read TGTGCCAGCAGGGGGGCCGACATGGCCCACGAGCAGTACTTC. It codes for CASRGADMAHEQYF.

V usage is TRBV29-1 and J usage is TRBJ1-1; D is ambiguous. Germline values: CDR1 SQVTM, CDR2 ANQGSEA. The length of the CDR3 is 15 residues. Trimming shortened V by 1 base and J by 4 bases, and 16 bases separated the two germline ends. The CDR3 loop reads CSVEAYWESSTEAFF. The CDR3 DNA reads TGCAGCGTTGAAGCGTACTGGGAATCGAGCACTGAAGCTTTCTTT.

The rearrangement links TRBV5-1 to TRBJ2-3; D is uncertain. The CDR3 is made up of 17 amino acids. V lost 5 bases to trimming and J lost 0 bases, with 19 bases between them. Germline values: CDR1 SGHRS, CDR2 YFSETQ. CDR3 loop: CASSSTQQLRSTDTQYF. In DNA form, the CDR3 reads TGCGCCAGCAGTAGTACACAGCAGCTGAGAAGCACAGATACGCAGTATTTT. The variable domain in full, completed from reference TRBV5-1 and TRBJ2-3, reads KAGVTQTPRYLIKTRGQQVTLSCSPISGHRSVSWYQQTPGQGLQFLFEYFSETQRNKGNFPGRFSGRQFSNSRSEMNVSTLELGDSALYLCASSSTQQLRSTDTQYFGPGTRLTVL.

This clonotype turned up a few times. The chain is built from TRBV10-3 and TRBJ1-2, with unresolved D. CDR3 length: 12 amino acids. Germline CDR1 and CDR2: ENHRY and SYGVKD. Trimming pared 2 bases from V and 4 bases from J, leaving 5 bases between. The CDR3 is CAISEDTYGYTF. The CDR3 DNA is TGTGCCATCAGTGAGGACACCTATGGCTACACCTTC.

CDR3 residues: CASSSRGLSGELFF. In DNA form, the CDR3 reads TGTGCCAGCAGTTCTAGGGGGCTATCCGGGGAGCTGTTTTTT. V gene TRBV6-5 combines with J gene TRBJ2-2; 7 bases match TRBD1. J gave up 6 bases and V 4 bases, and 5 bases lay outside the gene matches. The germline V gene has CDR1 MNHEY and CDR2 SVGAGI. The CDR3 sequence is 14 residues long.

The chain recombines TRBV10-3 with TRBJ2-1; TRBD2 might be the D (5 bases). Germline values: CDR1 ENHRY, CDR2 SYGVKD. V was clipped by 6 bases and J by 0 bases, with 12 bases between them. This CDR3 is built from 15 residues. This CDR3 is CAIRADGSSYNEQFF. The CDR3 DNA follows: TGTGCCATCAGGGCAGATGGGAGCTCCTACAATGAGCAGTTCTTC.

The sample holds a few counts of this clonotype. The chain links TRBV20-1 to TRBJ2-1; 10 bases are shared with TRBD2. CDR1 is DFQATT, CDR2 SNEGSKA, per germline (reference sequence). V shed 0 bases, J shed 0 bases, and the junction held 8 bases outside the gene matches. This CDR3 is built from 18 residues. The CDR3 region has the DNA TGCAGTGCTAGAGATTCATTCGCTAGCGGGAGCTCCTACAATGAGCAGTTCTTC. Its protein product is CSARDSFASGSSYNEQFF.

The chain has TRBV20-1 and TRBJ2-7, with 7 bases aligning to TRBD1. With V trimmed by 2 bases and J by 3 bases, 4 bases remained unmatched. The germline gives CDR1 DFQATT, CDR2 SNEGSKA (reference sequence). The CDR3 consists of 13 residues. CDR3 nucleotides: TGCAGTGCTAGAAAGGGACAGCTCTACGAGCAGTACTTC. This translates into CSARKGQLYEQYF.

This clonotype has more than one count but fewer than ten. The genes are TRBV4-2 and TRBJ1-3; D uncertain. From germline, CDR1 is LGHNA and CDR2 YNFKEQ. V was trimmed by 1 base and J by 0 bases, leaving 16 bases between them. The CDR3 is 18 residues long. The CDR3 spells CASSQGDLFWSSGNTIYF. Written as DNA, the CDR3 is TGTGCCAGCAGCCAAGGCGATCTGTTCTGGAGCTCTGGAAACACCATATATTTT.

The chain recombines TRBV20-1 with TRBJ2-7; D gene uncertain. The germline V gene has CDR1 DFQATT and CDR2 SNEGSKA (reference sequence). CDR3 length: 15 amino acids. V was pared by 3 bases and J by 2 bases, with 17 bases between. CDR3 amino acids: CSAREGQLRPYEQYF. In DNA form, the CDR3 reads TGCAGTGCTAGGGAAGGGCAACTACGTCCCTACGAGCAGTACTTC.

This clonotype was detected only a few times. The CDR3 coding sequence is TGTGCCAGCAGTTACGAGCGGACCTCGAACACTGAAGCTTTCTTT. Translating it yields CASSYERTSNTEAFF. The genes are TRBV6-5 and TRBJ1-1, with D hard to call. Germline V lookup: CDR1 MNHEY, CDR2 SVGAGI. Trimming removed 2 bases at V and 1 base at J, with 11 bases between. The CDR3 length is 15 residues.

This clonotype was counted between two and nine times. This chain connects TRBV20-1 to TRBJ2-1, with a possible D match to TRBD2 (7 bases). Deletions cut 0 bases from V and 8 bases from J, with 23 bases between. CDR3 length: 17 residues. Germline assignment: CDR1 DFQATT and CDR2 SNEGSKA (reference sequence). Here the CDR3 reads CSARDLGKGGPVDEQFF. CDR3 DNA: TGCAGTGCTAGAGACCTAGGAAAGGGGGGGCCTGTCGATGAGCAGTTCTTC.

A few counts support this clonotype. This chain uses TRBV5-1 with TRBJ1-6; tentative D call: TRBD1 (6 bases). Germline CDR1 reads SGHRS; CDR2 reads YFSETQ. V gave up 2 bases and J gave up 9 bases, with 12 bases separating them. The CDR3 has 14 amino acids. The DNA for the CDR3 is TGCGCCAGCAGCTTAAGGGACACTGGTTCACCCCTCCACTTT. Translating it yields CASSLRDTGSPLHF.